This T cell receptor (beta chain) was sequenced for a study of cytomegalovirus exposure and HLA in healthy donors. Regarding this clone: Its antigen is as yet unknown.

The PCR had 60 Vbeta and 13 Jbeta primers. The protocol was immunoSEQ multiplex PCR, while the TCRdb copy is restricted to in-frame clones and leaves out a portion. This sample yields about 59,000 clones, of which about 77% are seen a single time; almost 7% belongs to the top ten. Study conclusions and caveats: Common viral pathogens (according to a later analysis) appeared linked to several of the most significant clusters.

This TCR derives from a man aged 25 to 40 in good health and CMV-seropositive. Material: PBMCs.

Here the CDR3 DNA reads TGTGCCAGCAGCCTAGGGGGAAGCCCAGTCACCTTC. Amino acids: CASSLGGSPVTF. This chain uses TRBV7-3 with TRBJ1-2, with D possibly being TRBD1 (6 bases). CDR1 SGHTA and CDR2 FQGTGA come from the germline V gene. Trimming took 5 bases from V and 13 from J, leaving 17 bases between them. This CDR3 is built from 12 residues.